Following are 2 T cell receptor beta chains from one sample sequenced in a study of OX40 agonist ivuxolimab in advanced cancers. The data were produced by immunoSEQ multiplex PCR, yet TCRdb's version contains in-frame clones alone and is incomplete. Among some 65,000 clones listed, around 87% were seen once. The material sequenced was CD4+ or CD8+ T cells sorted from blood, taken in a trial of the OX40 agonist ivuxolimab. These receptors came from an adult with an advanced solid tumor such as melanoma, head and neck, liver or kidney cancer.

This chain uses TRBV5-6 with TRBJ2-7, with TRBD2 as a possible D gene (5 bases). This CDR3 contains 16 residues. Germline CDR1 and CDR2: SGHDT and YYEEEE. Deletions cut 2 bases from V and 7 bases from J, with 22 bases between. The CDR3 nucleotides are TGTGCCAGCAGCTTTTGGTCCCAAGTCGGGAATGAGGAGCAGTACTTC. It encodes CASSFWSQVGNEEQYF.

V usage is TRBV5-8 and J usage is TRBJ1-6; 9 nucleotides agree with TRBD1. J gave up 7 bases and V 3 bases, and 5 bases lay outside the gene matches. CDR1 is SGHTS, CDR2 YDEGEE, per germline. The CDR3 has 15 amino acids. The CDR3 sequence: CASSSYTGGNSPLHF. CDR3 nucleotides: TGTGCCAGCAGCTCTTATACAGGGGGCAATTCACCCCTCCACTTT.